A selection of T cell receptor beta chains follows, all from one sample in a study of cytomegalovirus exposure and HLA in healthy donors. Measured with immunoSEQ multiplex PCR; TCRdb has only the in-frame clones, and not every one. The sample carries about 160,000 clones, roughly four fifths recorded once. The sequencing sample was made of PBMCs. All receptors come from a girl aged 2-9 years in good health and CMV-seropositive. The CDR3 runs from the conserved cysteine through the conserved F or W. A D gene is named only where the DNA matches it firmly. Only part of the rows carry a size: once, few, many, or a class if the clone is expanded.

>TRBV27|13|-|TRBJ2-1|-
CASSLGRVNEQFF
TGTGCCAGCAGTCTCGGGAGAGTGAATGAGCAGTTCTTC
>TRBV27|16|-|TRBJ2-3|-
CASSTIATVGTDTQYF
TGTGCCAGCAGTACAATAGCGACCGTTGGCACAGATACGCAGTATTTT
>TRBV5-4|16|-|TRBJ2-5|-
CASSLGARAGFETQYF
TGTGCCAGCAGCTTGGGGGCTAGGGCGGGGTTTGAGACCCAGTACTTC
>TRBV19|15|-|TRBJ1-4|-
CASAKEPATNEKLFF
TGTGCCAGCGCCAAAGAGCCTGCAACTAATGAAAAACTGTTTTTT
>TRBV28|15|TRBD1|TRBJ2-7|-
CASSLSGGVGYEQYF
TGTGCCAGCAGTTTATCAGGGGGCGTAGGCTACGAGCAGTACTTC
>TRBV29-1|13|-|TRBJ1-1|-
CSVWLGGNTEAFF
TGCAGCGTTTGGTTGGGAGGGAACACTGAAGCTTTCTTT
>TRBV7-9|14|-|TRBJ2-1|-
CASSLGVSSDEQFF
TGTGCCAGCAGCTTAGGAGTCTCCTCGGATGAGCAGTTCTTC
>TRBV30|15|TRBD1|TRBJ1-4|-
CAFSAGQEGNEKLFF
TGTGCCTTTTCGGCGGGACAGGAGGGTAATGAAAAACTGTTTTTT
>TRBV5-4|15|TRBD1|TRBJ2-7|-
CASSFRDRGSYEQYF
TGTGCCAGCAGCTTCCGGGACAGGGGATCCTACGAGCAGTACTTC
>TRBV29-1|14|-|TRBJ2-1|-
CSVDSAVSYNEQFF
TGCAGCGTGGATAGCGCGGTCTCCTACAATGAGCAGTTCTTC
>TRBV14|17|-|TRBJ2-3|once
CASSPSSASSSTDTQYF
TGTGCCAGCAGCCCTTCTAGCGCTTCCTCTAGCACAGATACGCAGTATTTT
>TRBV9|12|TRBD1|TRBJ1-2|-
CASSAGQAGYTF
TGTGCCAGCAGCGCCGGACAGGCCGGCTACACCTTC
>TRBV7-8|16|-|TRBJ1-3|-
CASSQYRDFSGNTIYF
TGTGCCAGCAGCCAATACCGGGACTTCTCTGGAAACACCATATATTTT
>TRBV5-1|14|-|TRBJ2-1|-
CASSAGTGINEQFF
TGCGCCAGCAGCGCCGGGACTGGGATAAATGAGCAGTTCTTC
>TRBV27|16|TRBD2|TRBJ2-5|few
CASSPSGGGLRETQYF
TGTGCCAGCAGCCCATCGGGGGGGGGCTTAAGGGAGACCCAGTACTTC
>TRBV30|15|TRBD2|TRBJ2-3|-
CAWSKRTSGVDTQYF
TGTGCCTGGAGTAAAAGGACTAGCGGGGTAGATACGCAGTATTTT
>TRBV19|14|-|TRBJ1-5|-
CASSIQPTVKPQHF
TGTGCCAGTAGTATTCAGCCGACAGTGAAGCCCCAGCATTTT
>TRBV6-1|14|TRBD2|TRBJ2-7|-
CASRGTSVFYEQYF
TGTGCCAGCAGGGGGACTAGCGTTTTCTACGAGCAGTACTTC
>TRBV10-3|15|-|TRBJ1-5|few
CAISEGQGSNQPQHF
TGTGCCATCAGTGAAGGGCAGGGGAGCAATCAGCCCCAGCATTTT
>TRBV11-2|19|TRBD2|TRBJ2-3|-
CASSPSLAGVSFTTDTQYF
TGTGCCAGCAGCCCTAGCCTAGCGGGAGTTTCATTTACCACAGATACGCAGTATTTT
>TRBV7-8|14|-|TRBJ1-5|-
CASSSRGDVQPQHF
TGTGCCAGCAGCAGCAGGGGAGACGTTCAGCCCCAGCATTTT
>TRBV6-4|16|TRBD1|TRBJ2-6|-
CASSRQGSSGANVLTF
TGTGCCAGCAGCCGACAGGGCTCTTCTGGGGCCAACGTCCTGACTTTC
>TRBV10-3|15|-|TRBJ2-1|-
CAISESVGAIVEQFF
TGTGCCATCAGTGAGTCAGTGGGAGCAATTGTTGAGCAGTTCTTC
>TRBV5-1|15|-|TRBJ2-5|-
CASSPQTNRQETQYF
TGCGCCAGCAGCCCGCAGACAAACCGACAAGAGACCCAGTACTTC
>TRBV4-2|17|-|TRBJ2-3|-
CASSQASLRHRTDTQYF
TGTGCCAGCAGCCAAGCCTCCTTGAGACACCGCACAGATACGCAGTATTTT